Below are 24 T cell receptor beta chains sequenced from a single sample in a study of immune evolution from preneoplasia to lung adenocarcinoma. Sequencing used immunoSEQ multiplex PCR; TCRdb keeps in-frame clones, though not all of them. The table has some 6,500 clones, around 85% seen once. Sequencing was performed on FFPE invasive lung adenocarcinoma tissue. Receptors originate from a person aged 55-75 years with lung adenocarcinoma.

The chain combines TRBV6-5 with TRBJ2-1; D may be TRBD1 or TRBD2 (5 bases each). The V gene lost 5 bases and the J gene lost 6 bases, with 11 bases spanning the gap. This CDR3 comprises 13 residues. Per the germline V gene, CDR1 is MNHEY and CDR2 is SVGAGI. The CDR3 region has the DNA TGTGCCAGCAGTAGGGGACCACCCAATGAGCAGTTCTTC. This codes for CASSRGPPNEQFF.

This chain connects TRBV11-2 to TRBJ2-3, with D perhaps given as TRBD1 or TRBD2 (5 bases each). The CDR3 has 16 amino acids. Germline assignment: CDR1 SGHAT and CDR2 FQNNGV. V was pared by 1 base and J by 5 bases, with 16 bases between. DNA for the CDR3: TGTGCCAGCAGCTTAGTCGGGACCTCTGGAGGAGATACGCAGTATTTT. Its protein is CASSLVGTSGGDTQYF. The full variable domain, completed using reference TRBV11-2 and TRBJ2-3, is EAGVAQSPRYKIIEKRQSVAFWCNPISGHATLYWYQQILGQGPKLLIQFQNNGVVDDSQLPKDRFSAERLKGVDSTLKIQPAKLEDSAVYLCASSLVGTSGGDTQYFGPGTRLTVL.

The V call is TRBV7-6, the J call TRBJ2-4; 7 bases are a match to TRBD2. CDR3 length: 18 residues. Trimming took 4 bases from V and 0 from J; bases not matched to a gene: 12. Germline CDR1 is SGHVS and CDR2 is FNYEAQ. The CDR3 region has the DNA TGTGCCAGCAGCTCCGATAGGCGGGAGAGCCTAGCCAAAAACATTCAGTACTTC. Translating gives CASSSDRRESLAKNIQYF. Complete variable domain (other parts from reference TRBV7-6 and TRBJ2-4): GAGVSQSPRYKVTKRGQDVALRCDPISGHVSLYWYRQALGQGPEFLTYFNYEAQQDKSGLPNDRFSAERPEGSISTLTIQRTEQRDSAMYRCASSSDRRESLAKNIQYFGAGTRLSVL.

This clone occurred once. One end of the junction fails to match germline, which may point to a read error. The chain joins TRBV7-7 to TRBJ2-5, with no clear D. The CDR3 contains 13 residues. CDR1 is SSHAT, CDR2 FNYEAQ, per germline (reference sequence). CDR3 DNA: TGTGCTAGCAGCTTAGGAGCCGAAGAGACCCAGTACTTC. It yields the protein CASSLGAEETQYF.

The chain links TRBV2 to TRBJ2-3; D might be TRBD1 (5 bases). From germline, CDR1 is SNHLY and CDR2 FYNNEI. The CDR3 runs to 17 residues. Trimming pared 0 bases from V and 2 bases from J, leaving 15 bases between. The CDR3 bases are TGTGCCAGCAGTGAAGCCGCAGGGTATGGGAACACAGATACGCAGTATTTT. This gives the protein CASSEAAGYGNTDTQYF.

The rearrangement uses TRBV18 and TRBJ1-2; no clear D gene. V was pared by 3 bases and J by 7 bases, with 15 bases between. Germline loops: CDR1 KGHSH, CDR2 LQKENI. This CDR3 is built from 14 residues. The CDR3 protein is CASSPGNRLSGYTF. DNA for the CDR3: TGTGCCAGCTCACCGGGAAATAGACTGTCTGGCTACACCTTC.

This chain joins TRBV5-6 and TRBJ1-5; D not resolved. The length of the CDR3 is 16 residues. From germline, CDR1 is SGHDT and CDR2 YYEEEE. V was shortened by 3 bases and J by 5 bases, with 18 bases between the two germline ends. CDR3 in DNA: TGTGCCAGCAGCTCGGCCCTAGGGCGAGGCGATCAGCCCCAGCATTTT. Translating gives CASSSALGRGDQPQHF.

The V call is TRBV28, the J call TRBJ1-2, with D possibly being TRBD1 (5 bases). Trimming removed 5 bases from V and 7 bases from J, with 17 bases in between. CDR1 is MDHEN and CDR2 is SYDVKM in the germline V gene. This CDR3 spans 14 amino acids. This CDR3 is CASSPPQERSGYTF. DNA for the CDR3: TGTGCCAGCAGTCCGCCACAGGAAAGAAGTGGCTACACCTTC.

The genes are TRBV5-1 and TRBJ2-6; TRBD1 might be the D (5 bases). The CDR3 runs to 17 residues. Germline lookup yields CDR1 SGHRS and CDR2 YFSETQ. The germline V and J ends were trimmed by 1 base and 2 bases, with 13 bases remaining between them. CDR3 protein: CASSLTGDTTGANVLTF. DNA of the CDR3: TGCGCCAGCAGCTTGACAGGAGACACTACTGGGGCCAACGTCCTGACTTTC.

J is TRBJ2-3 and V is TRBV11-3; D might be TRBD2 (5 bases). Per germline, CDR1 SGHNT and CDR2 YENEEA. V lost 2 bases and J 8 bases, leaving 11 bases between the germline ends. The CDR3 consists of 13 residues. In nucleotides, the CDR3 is TGTGCCAGCAGCTTAAAGAGGGAAACTACGCAGTATTTT. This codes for CASSLKRETTQYF.

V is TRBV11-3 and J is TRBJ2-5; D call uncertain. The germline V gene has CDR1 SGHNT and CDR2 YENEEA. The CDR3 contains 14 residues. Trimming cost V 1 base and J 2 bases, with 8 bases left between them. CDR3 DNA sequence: TGTGCCAGCAGCTTAGGAGTAGGGCAAGAGACCCAGTACTTC. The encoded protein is CASSLGVGQETQYF.

CDR3: CASSFSTSNTGELFF. CDR3 coding DNA: TGTGCCAGCAGCTTTTCGACCTCGAACACCGGGGAGCTGTTTTTT. The chain joins TRBV7-6 to TRBJ2-2; D gene ambiguous. CDR3 length: 15 residues. V lost 3 bases, J lost 0 bases, and 8 bases lay in between. Germline CDR1 is SGHVS and CDR2 is FNYEAQ.

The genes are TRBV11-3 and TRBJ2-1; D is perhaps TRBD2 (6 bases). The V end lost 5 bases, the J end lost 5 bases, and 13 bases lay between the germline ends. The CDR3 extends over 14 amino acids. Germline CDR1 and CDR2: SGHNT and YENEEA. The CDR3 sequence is CASSTGTANNEQFF. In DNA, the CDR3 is TGTGCCAGCAGCACCGGGACTGCAAACAATGAGCAGTTCTTC.

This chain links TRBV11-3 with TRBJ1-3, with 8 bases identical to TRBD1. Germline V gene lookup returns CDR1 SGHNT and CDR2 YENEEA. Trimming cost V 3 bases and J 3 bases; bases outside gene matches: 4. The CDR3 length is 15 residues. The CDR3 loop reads CASSFQGAFGNTIYF. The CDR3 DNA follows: TGTGCCAGCAGCTTCCAGGGGGCGTTTGGAAACACCATATATTTT.

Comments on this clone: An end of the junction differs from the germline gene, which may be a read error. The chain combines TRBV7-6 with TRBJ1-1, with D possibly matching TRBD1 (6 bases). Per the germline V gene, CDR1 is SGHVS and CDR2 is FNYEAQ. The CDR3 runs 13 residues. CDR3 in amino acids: CASSFTSDSPLVF. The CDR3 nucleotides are TGTGCCAGCAGCTTTACCTCGGACAGCCCTCTAGTTTTT. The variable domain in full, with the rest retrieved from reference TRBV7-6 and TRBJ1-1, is GAGVSQSPRYKVTKRGQDVALRCDPISGHVSLYWYRQALGQGPEFLTYFNYEAQQDKSGLPNDRFSAERPEGSISTLTIQRTEQRDSAMYRCASSFTSDSPLVFGQGTRLTVV.

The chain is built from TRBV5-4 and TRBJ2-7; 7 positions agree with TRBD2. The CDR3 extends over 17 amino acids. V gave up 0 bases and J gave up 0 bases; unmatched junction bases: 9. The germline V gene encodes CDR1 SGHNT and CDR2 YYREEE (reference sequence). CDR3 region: CASSLDIRSGFSYEQYF. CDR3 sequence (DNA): TGTGCCAGCAGCTTGGATATCCGTAGCGGGTTCTCCTACGAGCAGTACTTC.

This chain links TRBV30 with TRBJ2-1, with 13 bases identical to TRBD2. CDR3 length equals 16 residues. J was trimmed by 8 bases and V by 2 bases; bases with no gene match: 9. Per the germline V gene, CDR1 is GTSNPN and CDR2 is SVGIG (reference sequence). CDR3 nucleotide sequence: TGTGCCTGGAGTACTTTGGGGACTAGCGGGAACGATGAGCAGTTCTTC. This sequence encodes CAWSTLGTSGNDEQFF.

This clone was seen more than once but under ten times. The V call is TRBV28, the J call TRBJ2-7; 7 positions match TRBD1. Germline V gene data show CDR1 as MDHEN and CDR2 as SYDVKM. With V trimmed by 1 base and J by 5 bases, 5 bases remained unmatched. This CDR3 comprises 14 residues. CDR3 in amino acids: CASSLYRGRDEQYF. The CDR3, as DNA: TGTGCCAGCAGTTTATACAGGGGAAGAGACGAGCAGTACTTC.

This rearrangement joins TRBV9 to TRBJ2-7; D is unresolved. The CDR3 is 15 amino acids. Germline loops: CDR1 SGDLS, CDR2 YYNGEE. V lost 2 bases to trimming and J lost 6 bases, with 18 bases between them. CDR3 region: CASSVRPGAGVEQYF. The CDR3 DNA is TGTGCCAGCAGCGTCCGCCCTGGCGCCGGAGTCGAGCAGTACTTC.

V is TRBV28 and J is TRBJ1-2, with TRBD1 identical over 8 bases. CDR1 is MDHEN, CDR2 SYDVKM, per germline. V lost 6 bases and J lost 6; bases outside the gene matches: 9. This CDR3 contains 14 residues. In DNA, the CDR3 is TGTGCCAGCAGGAGACCGGGACAGGAGCATGGCTACACCTTC. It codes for CASRRPGQEHGYTF.

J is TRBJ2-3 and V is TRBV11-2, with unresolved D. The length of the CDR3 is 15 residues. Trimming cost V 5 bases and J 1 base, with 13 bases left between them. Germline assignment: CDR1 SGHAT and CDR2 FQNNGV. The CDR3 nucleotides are TGTGCCAGCAGCCCCTCCGCGTGGGGCACAGATACGCAGTATTTT. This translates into CASSPSAWGTDTQYF.

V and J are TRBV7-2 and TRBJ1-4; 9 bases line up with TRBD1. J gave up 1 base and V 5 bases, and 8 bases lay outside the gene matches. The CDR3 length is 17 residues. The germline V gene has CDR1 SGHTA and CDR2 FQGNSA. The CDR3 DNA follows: TGTGCCAGCAGCCGGATGAGGGGACAGGGAACTAATGAAAAACTGTTTTTT. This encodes CASSRMRGQGTNEKLFF.

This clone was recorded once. The CDR3 coding sequence is TGTGCCAGCAGCAAAGGGTCCAGGGGGCCCAATAGCAATCAGCCCCAGCATTTT. Its protein is CASSKGSRGPNSNQPQHF. The chain joins TRBV21-1 to TRBJ1-5; TRBD1 was called by the table and not checked on the DNA. TRBV21-1 is described as a pseudogene. The CDR3 has 18 residues.

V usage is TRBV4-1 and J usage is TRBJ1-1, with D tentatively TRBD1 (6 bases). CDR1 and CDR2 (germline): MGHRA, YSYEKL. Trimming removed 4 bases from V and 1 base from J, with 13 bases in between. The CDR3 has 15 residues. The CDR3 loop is CASSLRGGGNTEAFF. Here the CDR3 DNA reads TGCGCCAGCAGCCTTCGAGGAGGGGGGAACACTGAAGCTTTCTTT.